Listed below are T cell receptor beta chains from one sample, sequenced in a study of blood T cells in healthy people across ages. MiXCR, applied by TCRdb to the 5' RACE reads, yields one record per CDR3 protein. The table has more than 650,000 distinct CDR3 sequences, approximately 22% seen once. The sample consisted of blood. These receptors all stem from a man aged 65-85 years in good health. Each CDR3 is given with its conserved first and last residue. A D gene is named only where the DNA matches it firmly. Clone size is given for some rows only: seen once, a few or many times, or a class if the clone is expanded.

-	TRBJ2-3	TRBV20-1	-	TGCAGTGCTAGATCTCCGAGCCTTAGCACAGATACGCAGTATTTT	CSARSPSLSTDTQYF
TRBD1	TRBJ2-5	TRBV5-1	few	TGCGCCAGCAGCTACAGAACAGGGGGCGAAAGGGAGACCCAGTACTTC	CASSYRTGGERETQYF
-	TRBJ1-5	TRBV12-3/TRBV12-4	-	TGTGCCAGCAGTCCCGACAGAGTTCAGCCCCAGCATTTT	CASSPDRVQPQHF
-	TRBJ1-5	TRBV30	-	TGTGCCTGGAATGTGGGACCGGTGCAGCCCCAGCATTTT	CAWNVGPVQPQHF
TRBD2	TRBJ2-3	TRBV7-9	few	TGTGCCAGCAGCTACGCAACTAGCGGGGGCACAGATACGCAGTATTTT	CASSYATSGGTDTQYF
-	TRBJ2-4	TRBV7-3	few	TGTGCCAGCAGCTTAGGTCGTATGGAAAACATTCAGTACTTC	CASSLGRMENIQYF
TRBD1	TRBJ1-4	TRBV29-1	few	TGCAGCGCTGTCGACAGGGGAGACGAAAAACTGTTTTTT	CSAVDRGDEKLFF
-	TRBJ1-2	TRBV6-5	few	TGTGCCAGCAGTTTTAAAGCTAACTATGGCTACACCTTC	CASSFKANYGYTF
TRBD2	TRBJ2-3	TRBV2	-	TGTGCCAGCAGACGGGAGGGAGATACGCAGTATTTT	CASRREGDTQYF
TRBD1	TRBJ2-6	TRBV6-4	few	TGTGCCAGCACTCTCCTCCTTGGACAGGGGTCGCTGGGGGCCAACGTCCTGACTTTC	CASTLLLGQGSLGANVLTF